These T cell receptor beta chains were read from a single sample in a study of T cell changes during pregnancy in multiple sclerosis. The data were produced by immunoSEQ multiplex PCR, yet TCRdb's version contains in-frame clones alone and is incomplete. The data show fewer than 25,000 clones, around 90% seen once. The sequences come from CD4+ T cells from peripheral blood mononuclear cells, collected in the second trimester of pregnancy. The receptors here all came from a female donor in good health, enrolled as a control in a pregnancy study. Both conserved end residues are part of each CDR3. The D gene is left open where the match is weak. A clone size is listed for some rows: how often the clone was seen (once, few, many), or a class if it is expanded.

TGTGCCAGCCGGCGGGACGGACCGTATGGCTACACCTTC	CASRRDGPYGYTF	TRBV2	13	-	TRBJ1-2	-
TGTGCCAGCAGCCCCCAGGGAGATGCAGGGGATCAGCCCCAGCATTTT	CASSPQGDAGDQPQHF	TRBV4-2	16	-	TRBJ1-5	few
TGTGCCAGCAGTTGGACAGGGGGCTATGGCTACACCTTC	CASSWTGGYGYTF	TRBV6-6	13	TRBD1	TRBJ1-2	medium-sized
TGTGCCATCAGTTTGACAGGCTACGAGCAGTACTTC	CAISLTGYEQYF	TRBV10-3	12	-	TRBJ2-7	-
TGCGCCAGCAGCCAAGATTCGGGCAGGGCAAACGGGGAGCTGTTTTTT	CASSQDSGRANGELFF	TRBV4-1	16	-	TRBJ2-2	-
TGTGCCAGCAGCTTCCGCCCGGGGACAGAAACCTACGAGCAGTACTTC	CASSFRPGTETYEQYF	TRBV14	16	TRBD1	TRBJ2-7	-
TGTGCCGGGGGGTTTGAGACCCAGTACTTC	CAGGFETQYF	TRBV7-2	10	-	TRBJ2-5	-
TGTGCCAGCAGCTCTAGCCCCTACGAGCAGTACTTC	CASSSSPYEQYF	TRBV7-9	12	-	TRBJ2-7	-
TGCAGCGTCGCCCGGGACAGAAATAATGAAAAACTGTTTTTT	CSVARDRNNEKLFF	TRBV29-1	14	TRBD1	TRBJ1-4	-
TGTGCCAGCAGCGGGGGGAAAGGGGAGCTGTTTTTT	CASSGGKGELFF	TRBV6-1	12	TRBD2	TRBJ2-2	-
TGTGCCAGCTCTTCCAGCGGTATCTACGAGCAGTACTTC	CASSSSGIYEQYF	TRBV18	13	-	TRBJ2-7	few
TGTGCCAGCAGCGTATGGGGAGCCGGAGATACGCAGTATTTT	CASSVWGAGDTQYF	TRBV9	14	-	TRBJ2-3	-
TGTGCCAGCAGCTGGACGGGGATCTACGAGCAGTACTTC	CASSWTGIYEQYF	TRBV11-2	13	-	TRBJ2-7	once
TGTGCCAGCAGCTTAGCGGCCACGTCGGGGACTGAAGCTTTCTTT	CASSLAATSGTEAFF	TRBV7-2	15	-	TRBJ1-1	-
TGCGCCAGCAGCTTGCTCGGGGGGGATACTGAAGCTTTCTTT	CASSLLGGDTEAFF	TRBV5-1	14	-	TRBJ1-1	-
TGTGCCAGCAGTCCAGGGGGAAACACCGGGGAGCTGTTTTTT	CASSPGGNTGELFF	TRBV11-3	14	TRBD1	TRBJ2-2	-
TGTGCCAGCAGCTTAGGACGCACAGGGAACACTGAAGCTTTCTTT	CASSLGRTGNTEAFF	TRBV7-9	15	-	TRBJ1-1	-
TGTGCCAGCAGCTTACTTGCGTCCGGAGATACGCAGTATTTT	CASSLLASGDTQYF	TRBV11-2	14	-	TRBJ2-3	-
TGTGCCAGCAGCTTGGCAGTGCCCGGGGAGCTGTTTTTT	CASSLAVPGELFF	TRBV5-6	13	-	TRBJ2-2	-
TGTGCCAGCAGCTTTAGTAGCCCCCCCCGGGGGGCGGACTATGGCTACACCTTC	CASSFSSPPRGADYGYTF	TRBV7-2	18	-	TRBJ1-2	-